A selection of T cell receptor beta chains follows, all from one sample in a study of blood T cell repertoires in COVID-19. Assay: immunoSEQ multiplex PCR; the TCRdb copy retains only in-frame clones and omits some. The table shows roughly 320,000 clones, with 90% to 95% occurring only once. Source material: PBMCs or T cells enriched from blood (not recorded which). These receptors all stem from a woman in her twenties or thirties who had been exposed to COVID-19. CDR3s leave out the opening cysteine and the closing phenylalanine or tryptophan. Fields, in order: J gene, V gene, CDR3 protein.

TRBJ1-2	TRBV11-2	ATSRQGAGGYT
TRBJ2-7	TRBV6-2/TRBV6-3	ASSRTSGETYEQY
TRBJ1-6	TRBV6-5	ASSRDSLYNSPLH
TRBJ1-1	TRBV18	ASSPRDRGASEAF
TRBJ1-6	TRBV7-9	ASSLQGAQSPLH
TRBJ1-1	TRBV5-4	ASSPGTGMRVAF
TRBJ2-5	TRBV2	ASSERQVLQETQY
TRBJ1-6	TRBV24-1	AAGPGTENSPLH
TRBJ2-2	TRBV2	ASSDVGQGNTGELF
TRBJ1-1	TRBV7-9	ASSLGQGVNTEAF
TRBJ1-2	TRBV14	ASSQVGVGGGYT
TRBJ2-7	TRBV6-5	ASRTSGGNYEQY
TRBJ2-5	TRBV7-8	ASSPQGAGETQY
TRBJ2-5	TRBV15	ATSREDLGGGPQY
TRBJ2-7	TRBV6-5	ASRQQGRGSYEQY
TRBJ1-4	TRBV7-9	ASTDRLANEKLF
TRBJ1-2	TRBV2	ASRTGSYGYT
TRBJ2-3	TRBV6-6	ASRLAVDTQY
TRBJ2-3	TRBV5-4	ASGIEVRTDTQY
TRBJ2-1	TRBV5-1	ASSLGAGYNEQF
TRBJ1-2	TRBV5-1	ASTPRTGDGYT
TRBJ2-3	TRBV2	ASISDRATDTQY
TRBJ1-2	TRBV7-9	ASSRAAGNYGYT
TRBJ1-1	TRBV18	ASSPVQARMNTEAF
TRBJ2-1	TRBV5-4	ASSFLPRGGHNEQF
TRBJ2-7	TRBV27	ASSLTGEGSYEQY
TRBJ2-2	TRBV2	ASSTEGGTGELF
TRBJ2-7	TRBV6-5	ASRTTGNLYEQY
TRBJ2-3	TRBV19	ASSRARSGGFSSDTQY
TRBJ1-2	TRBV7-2	ASSLVPGTGYGYT
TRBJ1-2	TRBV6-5	ASSYSRFRENGYT
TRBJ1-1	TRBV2	ASRPSGQGDEAF
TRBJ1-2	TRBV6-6	ASSLQGAGYGYT
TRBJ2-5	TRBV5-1	ASSLELNQETQY
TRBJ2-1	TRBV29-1	SVRLAGGQNEQF
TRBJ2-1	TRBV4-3	ASSQVEGAMSFNEQF
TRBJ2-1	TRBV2	ASSDTPGGYSYNEQF
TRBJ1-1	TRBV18	ASYGQGGEAF
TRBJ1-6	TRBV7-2	ASSTGTAYSPLH
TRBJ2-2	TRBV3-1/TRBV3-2	ASSPMGRGSSTGELF
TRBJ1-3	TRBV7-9	ASQVEHSGNTIY
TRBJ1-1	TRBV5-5	ASSFGTLFEAF
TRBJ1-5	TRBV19	ASSILAREGNQPQH